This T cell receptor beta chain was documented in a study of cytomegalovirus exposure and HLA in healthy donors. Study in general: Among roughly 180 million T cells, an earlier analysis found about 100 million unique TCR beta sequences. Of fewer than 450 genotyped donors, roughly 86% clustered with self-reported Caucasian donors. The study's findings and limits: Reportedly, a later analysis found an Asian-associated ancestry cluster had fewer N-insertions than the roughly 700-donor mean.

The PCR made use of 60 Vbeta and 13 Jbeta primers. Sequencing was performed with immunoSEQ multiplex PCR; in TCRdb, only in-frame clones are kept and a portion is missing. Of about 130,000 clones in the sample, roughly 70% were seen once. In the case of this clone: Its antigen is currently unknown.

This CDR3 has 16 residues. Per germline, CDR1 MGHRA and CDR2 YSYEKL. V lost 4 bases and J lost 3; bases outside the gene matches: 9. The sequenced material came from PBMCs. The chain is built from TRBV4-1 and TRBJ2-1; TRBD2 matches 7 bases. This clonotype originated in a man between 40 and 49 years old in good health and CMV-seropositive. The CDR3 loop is CASSPELAVVYNEQFF. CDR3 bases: TGCGCCAGCAGCCCGGAGCTAGCGGTAGTCTACAATGAGCAGTTCTTC.